Reported below is one TCR beta chain. The antigen is undetermined. The data were obtained in a study of cytomegalovirus exposure and HLA in healthy donors. Primers included in the PCR were 60 Vbeta and 13 Jbeta primers. Measured with immunoSEQ multiplex PCR; TCRdb has only the in-frame clones, and not every one. The table lists 100,000 to 150,000 clones, around 70% of them singletons. This CDR3 has 14 amino acids. Germline CDR1 MDHEN, CDR2 SYDVKM. V trimming: 2 bases; J trimming: 4 bases; junction bases outside the gene matches: 5. Broader study findings: After further analysis at a later stage, under 20,000 TCR beta sequences were associated with HLA alleles at 0.05 false discovery rate. In a later analysis, TCR beta V- and J-gene trimming showed a link to a missense DCLRE1C variant. In the analysis, some V segments, TRBV6-2 and TRBV6-3 included, were excluded as indistinguishable.

There were likely unrecorded immune exposures, though donors were nominally healthy when sampled. The sample consisted of PBMCs. The gene calls are TRBV28 and TRBJ2-7, with 7 positions matching TRBD2. The receptor's source is a man between 35 and 55 years old in good health and CMV-seropositive. The CDR3 is CASSLSGVGYEQYF. For the CDR3, the DNA is TGTGCCAGCAGTTTAAGCGGGGTAGGGTACGAGCAGTACTTC.